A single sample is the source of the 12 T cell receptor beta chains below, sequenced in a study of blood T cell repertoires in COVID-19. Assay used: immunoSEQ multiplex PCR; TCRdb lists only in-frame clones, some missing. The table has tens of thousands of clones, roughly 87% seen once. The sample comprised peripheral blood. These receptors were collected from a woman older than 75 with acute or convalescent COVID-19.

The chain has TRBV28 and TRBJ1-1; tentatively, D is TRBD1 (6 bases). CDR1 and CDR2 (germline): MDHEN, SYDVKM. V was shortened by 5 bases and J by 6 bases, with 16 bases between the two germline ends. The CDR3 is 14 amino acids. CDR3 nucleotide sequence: TGTGCCAGCAGTAAGACAGGATTTCGGGCTGAAGCTTTCTTT. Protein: CASSKTGFRAEAFF.

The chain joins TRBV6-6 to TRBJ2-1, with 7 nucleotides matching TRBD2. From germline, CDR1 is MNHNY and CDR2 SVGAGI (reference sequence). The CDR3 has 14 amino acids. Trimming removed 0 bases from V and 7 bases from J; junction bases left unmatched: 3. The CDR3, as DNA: TGTGCCAGCAGTTACTCGGATAGCGGGAATGAGCAGTTCTTC. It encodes CASSYSDSGNEQFF.

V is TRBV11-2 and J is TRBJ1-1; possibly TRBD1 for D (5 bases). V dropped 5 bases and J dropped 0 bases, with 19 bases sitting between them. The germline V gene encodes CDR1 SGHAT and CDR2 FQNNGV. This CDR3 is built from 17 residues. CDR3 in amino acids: CASSPRGIRDLNTEAFF. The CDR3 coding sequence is TGTGCCAGCAGCCCCCGCGGGATCCGGGACTTGAACACTGAAGCTTTCTTT.

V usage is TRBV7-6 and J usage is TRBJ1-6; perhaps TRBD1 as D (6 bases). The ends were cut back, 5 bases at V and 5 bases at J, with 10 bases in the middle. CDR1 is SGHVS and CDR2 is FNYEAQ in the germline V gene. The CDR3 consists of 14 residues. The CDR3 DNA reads TGTGCCAGCAGCCTTGGACAGAATAATTCACCCCTCCACTTT. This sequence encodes CASSLGQNNSPLHF.

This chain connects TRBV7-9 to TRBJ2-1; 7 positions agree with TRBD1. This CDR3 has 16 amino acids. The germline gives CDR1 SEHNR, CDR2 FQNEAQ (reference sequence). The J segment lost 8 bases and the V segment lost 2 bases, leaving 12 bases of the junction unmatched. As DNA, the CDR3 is TGTGCCAGCAGCTTACTGGGGGACAGTTTTCGGGATGAGCAGTTCTTC. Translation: CASSLLGDSFRDEQFF.

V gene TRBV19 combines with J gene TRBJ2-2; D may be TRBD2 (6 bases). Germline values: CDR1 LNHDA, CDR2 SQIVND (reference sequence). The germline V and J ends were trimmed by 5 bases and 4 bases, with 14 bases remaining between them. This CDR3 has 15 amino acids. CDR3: CASSLGGLLTGELFF. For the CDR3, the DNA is TGTGCCAGTAGTCTGGGGGGACTGCTCACCGGGGAGCTGTTTTTT.

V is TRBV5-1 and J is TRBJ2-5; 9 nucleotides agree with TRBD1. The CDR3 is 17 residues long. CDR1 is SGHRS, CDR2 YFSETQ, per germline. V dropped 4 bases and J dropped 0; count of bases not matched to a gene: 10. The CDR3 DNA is TGCGCCAGCAGCCAAACAGGGGGCCCCAGGTACCAAGAGACCCAGTACTTC. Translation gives CASSQTGGPRYQETQYF.

The CDR3 region has the DNA TGTGCCACGACTAGCGGGGGGGGTGAGACCCAGTACTTC. Its translation: CATTSGGGETQYF. The genes are TRBV10-3 and TRBJ2-5, with 14 bases fitting TRBD2. With V trimmed by 10 bases and J by 5 bases, 3 bases remained unmatched. Germline CDR1 and CDR2: ENHRY and SYGVKD. The CDR3 consists of 13 residues.

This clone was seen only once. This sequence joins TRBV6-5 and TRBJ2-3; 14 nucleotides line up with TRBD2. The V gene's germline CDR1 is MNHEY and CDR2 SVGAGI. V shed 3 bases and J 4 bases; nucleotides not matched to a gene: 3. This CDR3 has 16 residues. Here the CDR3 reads CASSYGGLAGADTQYF. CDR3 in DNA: TGTGCCAGCAGTTATGGGGGACTAGCGGGGGCAGATACGCAGTATTTT.

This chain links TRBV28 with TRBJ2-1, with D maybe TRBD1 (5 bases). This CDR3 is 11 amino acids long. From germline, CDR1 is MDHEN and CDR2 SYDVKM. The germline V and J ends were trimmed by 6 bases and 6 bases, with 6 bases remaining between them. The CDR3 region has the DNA TGTGCCAGCAGGGACATCAATGAGCAGTTCTTC. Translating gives CASRDINEQFF.

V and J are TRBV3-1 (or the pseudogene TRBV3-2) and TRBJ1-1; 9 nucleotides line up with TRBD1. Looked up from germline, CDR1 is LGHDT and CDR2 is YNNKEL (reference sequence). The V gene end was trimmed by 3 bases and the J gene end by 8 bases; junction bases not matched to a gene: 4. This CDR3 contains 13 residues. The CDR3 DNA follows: TGTGCCAGCAGCCACCCACAGGGGGCAGAAGCTTTCTTT. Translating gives CASSHPQGAEAFF.

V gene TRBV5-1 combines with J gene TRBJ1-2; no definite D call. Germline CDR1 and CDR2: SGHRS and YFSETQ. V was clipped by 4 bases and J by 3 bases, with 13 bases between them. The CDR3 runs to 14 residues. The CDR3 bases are TGCGCCAGCAGCCAAGACGACATTGACTATGGCTACACCTTC. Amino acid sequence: CASSQDDIDYGYTF.